The sample holds a few counts of the clone carrying this T cell receptor (beta chain). This CDR3 comprises 15 residues. J was trimmed by 5 bases and V by 3 bases; bases with no gene match: 8. Germline V CDR1 and CDR2: SQVTM, ANQGSEA. The use of a sample-barcoded 5' primer and a J-beta primer mix characterized a second PCR of about 7 to 12 cycles. Using its own MiXCR run on the 5' RACE reads, TCRdb lists one record per CDR3 protein. The sample has about 570,000 distinct CDR3 sequences, about 26% seen once; the top ten hold about 3.3%. These data come from a study of blood T cells in healthy people across ages. Study summary: The template switching approach captured approximately one barcoded beta molecule for every two T cells.

This sample also belongs to another study, concerning T cells of mothers and their children. As that study records: At approximately 1.6 ug per 15 ul, all of the extracted RNA went into cDNA synthesis. Within related and unrelated pairs, thymic selection shapes TCR recombination output in a similar way.

The receptor's source is a boy between 2 and 10 years old in good health. The chain links TRBV29-1 to TRBJ2-7, with 12 bases identical to TRBD2. The material sequenced was blood. As DNA, the CDR3 is TGCAGCGTTGAGTTCCTAGCGGGGGGGCCTGACGAGCAGTACTTC. It is translated as CSVEFLAGGPDEQYF.